The 10 T cell receptor beta chains below were found in one sample sequenced in a study of T-cell memory formation after mild COVID-19. TCRdb used MiXCR to reprocess the 5' RACE reads, holding one entry per CDR3 protein. The sample lists approximately 440,000 distinct CDR3 sequences; 20% were seen once. The sequenced sample was PBMCs or a T cell subset sorted from them (not recorded which). These receptors were taken from an adult woman who had mild COVID-19 (a few samples of this study predate the infection). Cell type and time point are not known.

This clonotype occurred a few times. The chain couples TRBV11-3 to TRBJ1-2; D not certain. V was shortened by 0 bases and J by 6 bases, with 14 bases between the two germline ends. The CDR3 totals 15 residues. Germline CDR1 is SGHNT and CDR2 is YENEEA. The CDR3 DNA sequence: TGTGCCAGCAGCTTAGACCCGGGTGTGCGGCATGGCTACACCTTC. This sequence encodes CASSLDPGVRHGYTF.

This clonotype was observed at least ten times. This chain uses TRBV6-5 with TRBJ1-3, with a tentative D call TRBD1 (6 bases). Germline values: CDR1 MNHEY, CDR2 SVGAGI. V was shortened by 0 bases and J by 2 bases, with 11 bases between the two germline ends. This CDR3 comprises 16 residues. The CDR3 coding sequence is TGTGCCAGCAGTTACTCTTTAGGGGGAACTGGAAACACCATATATTTT. This sequence encodes CASSYSLGGTGNTIYF.

This clonotype appeared many times. CDR3 loop: CASSPWTSGGADTQYF. The CDR3 bases are TGTGCCAGCAGCCCCTGGACTAGCGGGGGGGCAGATACGCAGTATTTT. The chain combines TRBV7-3 with TRBJ2-3, with TRBD2 identical over 15 bases. Germline CDR1 SGHTA, CDR2 FQGTGA. The CDR3 extends over 16 amino acids. After removal of 5 bases from V and 4 bases from J, the junction contained 4 bases not matched to a gene.

The chain employs TRBV2 and TRBJ2-1; unclear D gene. V was pared by 3 bases and J by 2 bases, with 11 bases between. Germline assignment: CDR1 SNHLY and CDR2 FYNNEI. The CDR3 extends over 15 amino acids. The CDR3 protein is CASSDPVQPYNEQFF. Written as DNA, the CDR3 is TGTGCCAGCAGTGATCCGGTGCAGCCCTACAATGAGCAGTTCTTC.

In this sample, this clonotype turned up a few times. The chain is built from TRBV15 and TRBJ2-5, with TRBD1 matching 8 bases. The CDR3 runs to 15 residues. From germline, CDR1 is LNHNV and CDR2 YYDKDF (reference sequence). The V segment lost 2 bases and the J segment 4 bases; nucleotides outside the gene matches: 6. The CDR3 nucleotides read TGTGCCACCAGCAGATTCGGACAGGGCGGAGAGACCCAGTACTTC. Protein product: CATSRFGQGGETQYF.

V usage is TRBV27 and J usage is TRBJ1-3; D remains ambiguous. The germline CDR1 and CDR2 sequences are MNHEY and SMNVEV (reference sequence). Trimming removed 4 bases from V and 4 bases from J, with 8 bases in between. This CDR3 is 13 amino acids long. The CDR3 protein is CASSSPSGNTIYF. The CDR3 DNA follows: TGTGCCAGCAGTTCGCCCTCCGGAAACACCATATATTTT.

The V call is TRBV19, the J call TRBJ2-3; D uncertain. V dropped 6 bases and J dropped 4 bases, with 17 bases sitting between them. Germline assignment: CDR1 LNHDA and CDR2 SQIVND (reference sequence). The CDR3 spans 15 residues. CDR3 nucleotide sequence: TGTGCCAGTAGCAGAAGACCCCGCACAGCAGATACGCAGTATTTT. Translated, it gives CASSRRPRTADTQYF.

The chain has TRBV6-6 and TRBJ1-6, with D perhaps TRBD1 (5 bases). V was pared by 0 bases and J by 7 bases, with 25 bases between. CDR1 is MNHNY and CDR2 is SVGAGI in the germline V gene (reference sequence). The length of the CDR3 is 20 residues. CDR3 in DNA: TGTGCCAGCAGTTACTCAGCCCTACAGTGGGGCGGGGGAGGAAATTCACCCCTCCACTTT. This sequence encodes CASSYSALQWGGGGNSPLHF.

This clonotype occurred a few times. The chain has TRBV13 and TRBJ1-2; the match to TRBD1 covers 8 bases. Germline V gene lookup returns CDR1 PRHDT and CDR2 FYEKMQ (reference sequence). J was trimmed by 6 bases and V by 7 bases; bases with no gene match: 7. The length of the CDR3 is 13 residues. The CDR3 protein is CASTKQGVDGYTF. The CDR3 DNA is TGTGCCAGCACCAAACAGGGGGTGGATGGCTACACCTTC.

This rearrangement joins TRBV6-1 to TRBJ1-5, with 7 bases that match TRBD1. Per the germline V gene, CDR1 is MNHNS and CDR2 is SASEGT. The CDR3 length is 13 residues. Unmatched junction bases numbered 6, after V lost 8 bases and J lost 5 bases. The CDR3: CASEQGKDQPQHF. The CDR3 DNA reads as TGTGCCAGCGAACAGGGGAAAGATCAGCCCCAGCATTTT.